This is a list of T cell receptor beta chains from one sample in a study of blood T cell repertoires in COVID-19. The table came from immunoSEQ multiplex PCR; TCRdb's copy has only in-frame clones and leaves some out. The table records 430,000 or so clones, roughly 88% of them present only once. The sequencing sample was made of PBMCs or T cells enriched from blood (not recorded which). Source of these receptors: a woman between 40 and 50 years old who had recovered from COVID-19. Both conserved end residues are part of each CDR3. Fields, in order: D gene, clone size, V gene, J gene, CDR3 protein, CDR3 DNA. A D gene is named only where the DNA matches it firmly. Size tells how often a clone was seen (once, few, many) or the class of an expanded clone, and some rows leave it out.

>TRBD1|NA|TRBV19|TRBJ1-2
CASSGQGKGVYGYTF
TGTGCCAGTAGTGGACAGGGTAAGGGGGTCTATGGCTACACCTTC
>NA|NA|TRBV5-1|TRBJ1-1
CASSPQGLLNTEAFF
TGCGCCAGCAGCCCCCAGGGGCTATTGAACACTGAAGCTTTCTTT
>TRBD1|few|TRBV2|TRBJ1-6
CASRGQLNSPLHF
TGTGCCAGCAGGGGACAGCTAAATTCACCCCTCCACTTT
>TRBD2|NA|TRBV30|TRBJ2-1
CAWSGEKAGGPLDEQFF
TGTGCCTGGAGTGGGGAAAAAGCGGGAGGGCCCCTCGATGAGCAGTTCTTC
>TRBD1|NA|TRBV6-5|TRBJ1-1
CASSPRGDTEAFF
TGTGCCAGCAGTCCCAGGGGGGACACTGAAGCTTTCTTT
>TRBD1|NA|TRBV28|TRBJ2-3
CASSSLGQGAGRTDTQYF
TGTGCCAGCAGTTCCCTGGGACAGGGGGCGGGTCGCACAGATACGCAGTATTTT
>NA|NA|TRBV4-1|TRBJ1-5
CASSHQINQPQHF
TGCGCCAGCAGCCATCAAATCAATCAGCCCCAGCATTTT
>TRBD1|NA|TRBV6-5|TRBJ2-1
CASRGQVHEQFF
TGTGCCAGCAGGGGACAGGTTCATGAGCAGTTCTTC
>TRBD2|NA|TRBV28|TRBJ2-7
CASSLILPRTSGRYEQYF
TGTGCCAGCAGTTTAATTCTACCAAGGACTAGCGGGAGGTACGAGCAGTACTTC
>TRBD2|NA|TRBV7-9|TRBJ2-3
CASSLVGLAGGRTDTQYF
TGTGCCAGCAGCTTAGTTGGGCTAGCGGGAGGACGCACAGATACGCAGTATTTT
>TRBD2|NA|TRBV11-3|TRBJ2-1
CASTTWGGGVDEQFF
TGTGCCAGCACCACGTGGGGGGGTGGGGTGGATGAGCAGTTCTTC
>NA|NA|TRBV25-1|TRBJ1-1
CASSEWEGSVGF
TGTGCCAGCAGTGAATGGGAGGGGAGCGTTGGTTTT
>TRBD2|NA|TRBV2|TRBJ2-1
CASSGARMNSGTVLFF
TGTGCCAGCAGTGGAGCCAGGATGAATAGCGGGACGGTCCTATTCTTC
>TRBD1|NA|TRBV11-2|TRBJ1-4
CASSLDAEGADEKLFF
TGTGCCAGCAGCTTAGATGCCGAGGGGGCTGATGAAAAACTGTTTTTT
>TRBD1|NA|TRBV19|TRBJ2-7
CASSPRTGSMGTYEQYF
TGTGCCAGTAGTCCCAGGACAGGGTCCATGGGCACCTACGAGCAGTACTTC
>TRBD1|NA|TRBV27|TRBJ2-7
CASSFRDRGRGEPYEQYF
TGTGCCAGCAGTTTCCGGGACAGGGGCAGAGGGGAACCCTACGAGCAGTACTTC
>TRBD1|NA|TRBV7-2|TRBJ1-5
CASSPTGGGNQPQHF
TGTGCCAGCAGCCCGACAGGGGGCGGCAATCAGCCCCAGCATTTT